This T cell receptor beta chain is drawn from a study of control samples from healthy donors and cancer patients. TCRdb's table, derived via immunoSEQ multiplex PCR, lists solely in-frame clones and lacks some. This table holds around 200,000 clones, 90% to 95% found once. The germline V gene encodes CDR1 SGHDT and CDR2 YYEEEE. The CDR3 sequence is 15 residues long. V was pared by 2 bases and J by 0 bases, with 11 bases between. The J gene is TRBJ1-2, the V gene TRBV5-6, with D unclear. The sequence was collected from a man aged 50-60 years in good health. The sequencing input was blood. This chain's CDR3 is CASSFSGLANYGYTF. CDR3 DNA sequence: TGTGCCAGCAGCTTTTCGGGTCTGGCTAACTATGGCTACACCTTC.